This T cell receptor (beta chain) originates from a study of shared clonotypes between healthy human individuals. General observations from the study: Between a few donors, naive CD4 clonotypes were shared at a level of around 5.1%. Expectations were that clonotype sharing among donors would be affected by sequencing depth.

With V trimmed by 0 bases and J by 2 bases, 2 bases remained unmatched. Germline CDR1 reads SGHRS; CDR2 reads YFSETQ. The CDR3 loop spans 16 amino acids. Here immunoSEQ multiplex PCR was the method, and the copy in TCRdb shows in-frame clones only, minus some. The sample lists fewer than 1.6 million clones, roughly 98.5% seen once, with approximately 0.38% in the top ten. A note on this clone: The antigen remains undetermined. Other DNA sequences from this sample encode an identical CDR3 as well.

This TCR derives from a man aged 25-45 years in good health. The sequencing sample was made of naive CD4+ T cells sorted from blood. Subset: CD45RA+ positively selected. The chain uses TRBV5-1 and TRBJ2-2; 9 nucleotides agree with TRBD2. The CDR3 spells CASSLGLAGNTGELFF. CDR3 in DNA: TGCGCCAGCAGCTTGGGGCTAGCGGGAAACACCGGGGAGCTGTTTTTT.